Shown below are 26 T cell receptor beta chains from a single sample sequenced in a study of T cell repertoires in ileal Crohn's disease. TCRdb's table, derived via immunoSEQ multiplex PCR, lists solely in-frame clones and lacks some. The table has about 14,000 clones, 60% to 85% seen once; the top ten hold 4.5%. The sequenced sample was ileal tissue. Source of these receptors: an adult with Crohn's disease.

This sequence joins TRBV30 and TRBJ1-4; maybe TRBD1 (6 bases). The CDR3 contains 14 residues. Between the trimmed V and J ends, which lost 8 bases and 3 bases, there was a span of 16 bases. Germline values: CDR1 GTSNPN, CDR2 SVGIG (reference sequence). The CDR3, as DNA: TGTGCCCGCCCGAGACAGGCCTCTAATGAAAAACTGTTTTTT. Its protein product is CARPRQASNEKLFF. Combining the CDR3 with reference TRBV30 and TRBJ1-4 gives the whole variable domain SQTIHQWPATLVQPVGSPLSLECTVEGTSNPNLYWYRQAAGRGLQLLFYSVGIGQISSEVPQNLSASRPQDRQFILSSKKLLLSDSGFYLCARPRQASNEKLFFGSGTQLSVL.

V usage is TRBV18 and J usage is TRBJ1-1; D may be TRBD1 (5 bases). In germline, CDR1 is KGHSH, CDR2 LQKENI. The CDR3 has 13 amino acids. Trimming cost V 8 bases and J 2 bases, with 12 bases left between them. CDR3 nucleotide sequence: TGTGCCAGCCTGGGGGGGATTAACACTGAAGCTTTCTTT. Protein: CASLGGINTEAFF.

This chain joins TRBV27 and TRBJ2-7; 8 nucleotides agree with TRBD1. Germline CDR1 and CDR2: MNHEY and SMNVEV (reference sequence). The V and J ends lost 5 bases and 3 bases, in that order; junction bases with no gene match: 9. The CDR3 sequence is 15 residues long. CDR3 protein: CASSPSRDRHYEQYF. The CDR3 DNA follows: TGTGCCAGCAGTCCCAGCCGGGACAGGCACTACGAGCAGTACTTC.

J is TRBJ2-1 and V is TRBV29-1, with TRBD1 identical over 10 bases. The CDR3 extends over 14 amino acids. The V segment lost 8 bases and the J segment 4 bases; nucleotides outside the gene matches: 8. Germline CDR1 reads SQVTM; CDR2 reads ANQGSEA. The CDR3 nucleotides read TGCAGCACCATCCGGGACAGGGGATACAATGAGCAGTTCTTC. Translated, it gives CSTIRDRGYNEQFF.

The CDR3 loop is CAWSPPGRAYNSPLHF. The DNA for the CDR3 is TGTGCCTGGAGTCCCCCCGGCAGGGCGTATAATTCACCCCTCCACTTT. V is TRBV30 and J is TRBJ1-6; TRBD1 might be the D (5 bases). Trimming pared 2 bases from V and 4 bases from J, leaving 15 bases between. Per germline, CDR1 GTSNPN and CDR2 SVGIG (reference sequence). The CDR3 contains 16 residues.

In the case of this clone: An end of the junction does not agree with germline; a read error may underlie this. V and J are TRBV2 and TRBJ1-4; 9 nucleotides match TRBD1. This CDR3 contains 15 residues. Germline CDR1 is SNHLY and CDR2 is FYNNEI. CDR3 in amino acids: CASTETGGKGEKLFF. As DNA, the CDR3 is TGTGCCAGCACTGAAACAGGGGGCAAAGGTGAAAAACTGTTTTTT.

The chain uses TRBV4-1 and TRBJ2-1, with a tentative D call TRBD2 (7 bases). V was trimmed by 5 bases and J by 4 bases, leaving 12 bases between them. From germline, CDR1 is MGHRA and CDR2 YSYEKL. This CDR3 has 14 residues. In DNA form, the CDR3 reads TGCGCCAGCAGCACCGGGGGGCAGTACAATGAGCAGTTCTTC. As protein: CASSTGGQYNEQFF.

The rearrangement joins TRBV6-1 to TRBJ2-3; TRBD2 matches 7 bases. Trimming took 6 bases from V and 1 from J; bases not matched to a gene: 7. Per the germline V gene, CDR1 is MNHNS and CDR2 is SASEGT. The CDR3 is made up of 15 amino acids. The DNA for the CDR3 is TGTGCCAGCAGCGGTCGGGGGGTGGGCACAGATACGCAGTATTTT. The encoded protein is CASSGRGVGTDTQYF.

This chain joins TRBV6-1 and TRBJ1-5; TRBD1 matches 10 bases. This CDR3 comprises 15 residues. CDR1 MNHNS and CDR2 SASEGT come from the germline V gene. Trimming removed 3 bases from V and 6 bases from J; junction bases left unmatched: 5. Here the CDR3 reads CASSDWTGGSQPQHF. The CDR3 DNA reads TGTGCCAGCAGTGATTGGACAGGGGGAAGTCAGCCCCAGCATTTT.

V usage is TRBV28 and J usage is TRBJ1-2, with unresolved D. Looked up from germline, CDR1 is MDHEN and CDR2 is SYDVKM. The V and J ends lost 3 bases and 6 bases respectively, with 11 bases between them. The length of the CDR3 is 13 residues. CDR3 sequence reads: CASSLQARDGYTF. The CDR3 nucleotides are TGTGCCAGCAGTTTGCAGGCCCGCGATGGCTACACCTTC.

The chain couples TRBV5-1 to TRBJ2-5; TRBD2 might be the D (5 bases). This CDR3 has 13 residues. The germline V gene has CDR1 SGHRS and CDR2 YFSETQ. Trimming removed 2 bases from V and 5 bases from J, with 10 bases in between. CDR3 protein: CASSFGVAETQYF. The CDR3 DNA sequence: TGCGCCAGCAGCTTCGGGGTCGCGGAGACCCAGTACTTC.

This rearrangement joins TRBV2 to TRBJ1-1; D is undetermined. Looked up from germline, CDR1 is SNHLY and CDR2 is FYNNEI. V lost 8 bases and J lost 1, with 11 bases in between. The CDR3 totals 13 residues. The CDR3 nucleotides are TGTGCCAGCCTCTCCTGGCCGAACACTGAAGCTTTCTTT. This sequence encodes CASLSWPNTEAFF.

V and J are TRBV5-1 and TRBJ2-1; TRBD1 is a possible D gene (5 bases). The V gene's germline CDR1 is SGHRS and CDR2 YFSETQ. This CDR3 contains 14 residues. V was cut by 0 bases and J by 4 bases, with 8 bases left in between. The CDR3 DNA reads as TGCGCCAGCAGCTTGGCCCCAGGGTACAATGAGCAGTTCTTC. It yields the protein CASSLAPGYNEQFF.

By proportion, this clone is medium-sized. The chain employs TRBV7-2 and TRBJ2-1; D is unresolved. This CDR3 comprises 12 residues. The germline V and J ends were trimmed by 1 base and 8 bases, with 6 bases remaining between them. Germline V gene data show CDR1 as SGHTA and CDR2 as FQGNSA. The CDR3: CASSLVVYEQFF. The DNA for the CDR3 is TGTGCCAGCAGCTTAGTTGTCTATGAGCAGTTCTTC. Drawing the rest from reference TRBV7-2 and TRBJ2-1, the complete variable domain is GAGVSQSPSNKVTEKGKDVELRCDPISGHTALYWYRQSLGQGLEFLIYFQGNSAPDKSGLPSDRFSAERTGGSVSTLTIQRTQQEDSAVYLCASSLVVYEQFFGPGTRLTVL.

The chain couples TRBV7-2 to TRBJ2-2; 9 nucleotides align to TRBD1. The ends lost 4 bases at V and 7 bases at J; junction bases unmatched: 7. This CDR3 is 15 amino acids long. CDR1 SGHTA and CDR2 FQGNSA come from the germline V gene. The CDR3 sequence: CASSYRTGGSGELFF. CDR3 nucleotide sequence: TGTGCCAGCAGCTACCGTACAGGGGGCAGCGGGGAGCTGTTTTTT.

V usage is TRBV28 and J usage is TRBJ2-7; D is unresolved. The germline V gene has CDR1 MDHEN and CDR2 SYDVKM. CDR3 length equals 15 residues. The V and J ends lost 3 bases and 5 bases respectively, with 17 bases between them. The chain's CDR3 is CASSFVRLEVDEQYF. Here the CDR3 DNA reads TGTGCCAGCAGTTTTGTGCGGCTAGAGGTCGACGAGCAGTACTTC.

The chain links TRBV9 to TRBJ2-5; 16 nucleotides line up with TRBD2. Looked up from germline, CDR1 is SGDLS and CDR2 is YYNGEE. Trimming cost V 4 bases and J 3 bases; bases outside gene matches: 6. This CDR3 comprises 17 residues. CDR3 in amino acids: CASSPGTSGGAEETQYF. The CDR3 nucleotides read TGTGCCAGCAGCCCTGGGACTAGCGGGGGGGCGGAAGAGACCCAGTACTTC.

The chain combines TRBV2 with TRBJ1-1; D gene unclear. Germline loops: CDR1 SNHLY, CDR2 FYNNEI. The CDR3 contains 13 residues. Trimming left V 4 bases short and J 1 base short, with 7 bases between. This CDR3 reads CASSVERNTEAFF. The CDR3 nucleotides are TGTGCCAGCAGTGTGGAGAGGAACACTGAAGCTTTCTTT.

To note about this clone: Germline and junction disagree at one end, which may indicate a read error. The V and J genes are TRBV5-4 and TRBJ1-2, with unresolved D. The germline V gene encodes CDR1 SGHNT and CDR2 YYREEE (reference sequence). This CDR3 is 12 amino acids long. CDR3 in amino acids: CASSLDRFREDF. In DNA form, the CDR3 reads TGTGCCAGCAGCTTGGACCGTTTCCGTGAGGACTTC.

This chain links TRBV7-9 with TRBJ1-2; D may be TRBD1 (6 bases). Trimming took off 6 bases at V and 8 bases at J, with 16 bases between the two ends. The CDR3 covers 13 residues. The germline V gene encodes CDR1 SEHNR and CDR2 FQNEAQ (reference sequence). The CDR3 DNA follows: TGTGCCAGCAGATCGGGACATTCCTTCGGCTACACCTTC. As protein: CASRSGHSFGYTF.

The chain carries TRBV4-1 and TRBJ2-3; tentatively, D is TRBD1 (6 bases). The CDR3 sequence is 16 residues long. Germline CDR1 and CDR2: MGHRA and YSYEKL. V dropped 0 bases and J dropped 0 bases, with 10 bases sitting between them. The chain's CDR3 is CASSQDLGASTDTQYF. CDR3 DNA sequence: TGCGCCAGCAGCCAAGATCTGGGGGCTAGCACAGATACGCAGTATTTT.

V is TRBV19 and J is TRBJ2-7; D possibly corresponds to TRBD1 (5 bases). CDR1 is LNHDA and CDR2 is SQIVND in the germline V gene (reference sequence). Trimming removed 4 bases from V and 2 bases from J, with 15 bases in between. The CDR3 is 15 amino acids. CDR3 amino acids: CASSTMTVITYEQYF. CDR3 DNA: TGTGCCAGTAGTACAATGACAGTTATAACCTACGAGCAGTACTTC.

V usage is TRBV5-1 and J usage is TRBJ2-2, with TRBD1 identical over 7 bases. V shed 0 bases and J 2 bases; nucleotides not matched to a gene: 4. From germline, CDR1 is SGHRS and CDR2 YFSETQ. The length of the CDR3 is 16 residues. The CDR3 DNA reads TGCGCCAGCAGCTTGGTTGGGACAGCAAACACCGGGGAGCTGTTTTTT. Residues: CASSLVGTANTGELFF.

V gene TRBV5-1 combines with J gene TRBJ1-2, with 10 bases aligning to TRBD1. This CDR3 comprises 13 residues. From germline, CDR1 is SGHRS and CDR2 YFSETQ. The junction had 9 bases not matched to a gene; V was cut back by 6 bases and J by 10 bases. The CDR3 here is CASTLEGQGHYTF. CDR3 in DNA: TGCGCCAGCACGCTAGAGGGACAGGGGCACTACACCTTC.

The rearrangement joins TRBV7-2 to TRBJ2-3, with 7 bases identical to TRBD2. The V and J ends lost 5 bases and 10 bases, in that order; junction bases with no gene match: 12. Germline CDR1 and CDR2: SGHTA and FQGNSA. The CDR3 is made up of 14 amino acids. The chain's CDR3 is CASSPTGGGSSQYF. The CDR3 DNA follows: TGTGCCAGCAGCCCCACTGGGGGGGGGTCGTCGCAGTATTTT.

CDR3 protein: CAWSVKVVRDEQYF. CDR3 DNA sequence: TGTGCCTGGAGTGTGAAAGTGGTCAGGGACGAGCAGTACTTC. J is TRBJ2-7 and V is TRBV30, with TRBD1 as a possible D gene (5 bases). CDR3 length equals 14 residues. The V end lost 0 bases, the J end lost 5 bases, and 14 bases lay between the germline ends. Germline-derived CDR1 and CDR2 are GTSNPN and SVGIG (reference sequence). The full variable domain, its missing parts supplied by reference TRBV30 and TRBJ2-7, is SQTIHQWPATLVQPVGSPLSLECTVEGTSNPNLYWYRQAAGRGLQLLFYSVGIGQISSEVPQNLSASRPQDRQFILSSKKLLLSDSGFYLCAWSVKVVRDEQYFGPGTRLTVT.